This T cell receptor beta chain was profiled in a study of T cell repertoires in cytomegalovirus infection. Study at large: It was recently identified HLA-C-restricted and well-studied HLA-B-restricted CMV epitopes that the study used. The public TCR beta signatures pointed to both CMV infection and matching HLA type.

The CDR3 is made up of 14 amino acids. Trimming shortened V by 3 bases and J by 10 bases, and 18 bases separated the two germline ends. Germline V gives CDR1 MNHEY, CDR2 SVGEGT. This clonotype was seen a handful of times. Its antigen is currently unknown. TCRdb processed the reads anew with MiXCR; each CDR3 protein has one entry. The sample records roughly 920,000 distinct CDR3 sequences, under 40% being singletons. Source: cultured CD8+ T cells from PBMCs, taken from culture after CMV antigen stimulation. The receptor comes from a human donor in good health (CMV status not recorded). Some clones in this sample may be carry-over from other donors' samples. The J gene is TRBJ1-1, the V gene TRBV6-2 or TRBV6-3; weak D call: TRBD1 (6 bases). This CDR3 is CASSYLQGMQVAFF. In DNA form, the CDR3 reads TGTGCCAGCAGTTATCTACAGGGAATGCAGGTAGCTTTCTTT.